Each of the 13 T cell receptor beta chains below was sequenced from the same sample in a study of T cell responses to AZD1222 COVID-19 vaccine. TCRdb's copy holds only in-frame clones and misses some; the assay was immunoSEQ multiplex PCR. Among 200,000 or so clones listed, around 92% were seen once. Sequences were derived from peripheral blood, sampled on day 0 of AZD1222 vaccination. The receptors stem from an adult in good health.

The chain combines TRBV30 with TRBJ1-2; D is uncertain. Trimming left V 0 bases short and J 8 bases short, with 16 bases between. Germline CDR1 is GTSNPN and CDR2 is SVGIG (reference sequence). CDR3 size: 14 residues. CDR3 sequence reads: CAWSVYQSEGGYTF. CDR3 nucleotide sequence: TGTGCCTGGAGTGTATATCAATCTGAGGGCGGCTACACCTTC.

This sequence joins TRBV6-2 or TRBV6-3 and TRBJ2-3, with 9 bases fitting TRBD1. V gave up 2 bases and J gave up 4 bases; unmatched junction bases: 13. Germline V lookup: CDR1 MNHEY, CDR2 SVGEGT. This CDR3 contains 18 residues. The CDR3 coding sequence is TGTGCCAGCAGTTACCCGGACAGGGGATTTTCTACGTCAGATACGCAGTATTTT. This gives the protein CASSYPDRGFSTSDTQYF.

This sequence joins TRBV11-2 and TRBJ1-1; D is unclear. The CDR3 totals 12 residues. With 6 bases removed from V and 0 bases from J, the gap between germline ends came to 5 bases. Germline-derived CDR1 and CDR2 are SGHAT and FQNNGV. CDR3 nucleotide sequence: TGTGCCAGCAGTCCAGTGAACACTGAAGCTTTCTTT. It translates to CASSPVNTEAFF. Combining the CDR3 with reference TRBV11-2 and TRBJ1-1 gives the whole variable domain EAGVAQSPRYKIIEKRQSVAFWCNPISGHATLYWYQQILGQGPKLLIQFQNNGVVDDSQLPKDRFSAERLKGVDSTLKIQPAKLEDSAVYLCASSPVNTEAFFGQGTRLTVV.

This clone was observed a single time. The chain uses TRBV6-5 and TRBJ2-7; 8 bases match TRBD1. With 6 bases clipped from V and 8 bases from J, the junction kept 9 bases outside the gene matches. CDR3 length: 13 amino acids. Germline CDR1 and CDR2: MNHEY and SVGAGI. The CDR3 region is CASRDRDSRKQYF. CDR3 nucleotides: TGTGCCAGCAGGGACAGGGATTCCCGTAAGCAGTACTTC.

The chain uses TRBV30 and TRBJ1-1, with unresolved D. Looked up from germline, CDR1 is GTSNPN and CDR2 is SVGIG (reference sequence). V shed 1 base and J shed 1 base, with 10 bases lying between them. The CDR3 is made up of 14 amino acids. The CDR3 loop is CAWSARTENTEAFF. The CDR3 DNA follows: TGTGCCTGGAGTGCCCGGACGGAGAACACTGAAGCTTTCTTT.

With regard to this clone: The same CDR3 can be traced to other DNA sequences in this sample. This chain connects TRBV20-1 to TRBJ1-1; D not certain. CDR1 DFQATT and CDR2 SNEGSKA come from the germline V gene (reference sequence). The CDR3 contains 11 residues. Trimming removed 6 bases at V and 1 base at J, with 6 bases between. The CDR3 DNA reads TGCAGTGCAACAGAGAACACTGAAGCTTTCTTT. Translated, it gives CSATENTEAFF.

This clone appeared a single time. This chain joins TRBV18 and TRBJ1-1; D is unclear. V was trimmed by 3 bases and J by 6 bases, leaving 11 bases between them. This CDR3 spans 13 amino acids. CDR1 KGHSH and CDR2 LQKENI come from the germline V gene. CDR3 nucleotide sequence: TGTGCCAGCTCACCTGCTCCGTCCGCTGAAGCTTTCTTT. Its translation: CASSPAPSAEAFF.

The chain employs TRBV10-3 and TRBJ1-1; unclear D gene. V lost 2 bases and J 7 bases, leaving 11 bases between the germline ends. CDR1 and CDR2 from the germline V gene are ENHRY and SYGVKD. The CDR3 length is 13 residues. The CDR3 DNA sequence: TGTGCCATCAGTGAGAGGCCAGAAAGTGAAGCTTTCTTT. This codes for CAISERPESEAFF.

This chain uses TRBV5-4 with TRBJ2-2, with 8 bases aligning to TRBD1. The CDR3 loop spans 17 amino acids. V was clipped by 4 bases and J by 0 bases; unmatched bases: 8. Germline V gene sequence: CDR1 SGHNT, CDR2 YYREEE (reference sequence). The CDR3 nucleotides are TGTGCCAGCAGCCCCGGGACAGGAGTCACGAACACCGGGGAGCTGTTTTTT. Translated: CASSPGTGVTNTGELFF.

In this sample, this clone turned up once. V usage is TRBV25-1 and J usage is TRBJ1-1; D is possibly TRBD1 (5 bases). Germline-derived CDR1 and CDR2 are MGHDK and SYGVNS. The V and J ends lost 7 bases and 5 bases respectively, with 11 bases between them. CDR3 length: 12 residues. CDR3 in DNA: TGTGCCAGCATCCGGGGGGATACTGAAGCTTTCTTT. This sequence encodes CASIRGDTEAFF.

This sequence joins TRBV7-2 and TRBJ2-3; maybe TRBD2 (6 bases). Germline values: CDR1 SGHTA, CDR2 FQGNSA. Deletions cut 5 bases from V and 4 bases from J, with 13 bases between. The CDR3 loop spans 14 amino acids. The CDR3 spells CASSQNSGPDTQYF. In DNA, the CDR3 is TGTGCCAGCAGCCAGAATAGCGGACCAGATACGCAGTATTTT.

The gene calls are TRBV10-1 and TRBJ1-2; no clear D gene. Germline V gives CDR1 WNHNN, CDR2 SYGVQD (reference sequence). The CDR3 runs to 16 residues. V dropped 3 bases and J dropped 1 base, with 15 bases sitting between them. CDR3 nucleotide sequence: TGCGCCAGCAGTGAACACAGAAAGGGAGGTAACTATGGCTACACCTTC. It codes for CASSEHRKGGNYGYTF.

The rearrangement links TRBV7-3 to TRBJ2-2; a possible D gene is TRBD2 (5 bases). CDR1 is SGHTA, CDR2 FQGTGA, per germline. This CDR3 contains 16 residues. Trimming cost V 2 bases and J 4 bases, with 14 bases left between them. CDR3 in amino acids: CASSLSSSEATGELFF. The CDR3 region has the DNA TGTGCCAGCAGCTTATCTAGCTCGGAGGCCACCGGGGAGCTGTTTTTT. Looking up the rest from reference TRBV7-3 and TRBJ2-2 gives the full variable domain: GAGVSQTPSNKVTEKGKYVELRCDPISGHTALYWYRQSLGQGPEFLIYFQGTGAADDSGLPNDRFFAVRPEGSVSTLKIQRTERGDSAVYLCASSLSSSEATGELFFGEGSRLTVL.